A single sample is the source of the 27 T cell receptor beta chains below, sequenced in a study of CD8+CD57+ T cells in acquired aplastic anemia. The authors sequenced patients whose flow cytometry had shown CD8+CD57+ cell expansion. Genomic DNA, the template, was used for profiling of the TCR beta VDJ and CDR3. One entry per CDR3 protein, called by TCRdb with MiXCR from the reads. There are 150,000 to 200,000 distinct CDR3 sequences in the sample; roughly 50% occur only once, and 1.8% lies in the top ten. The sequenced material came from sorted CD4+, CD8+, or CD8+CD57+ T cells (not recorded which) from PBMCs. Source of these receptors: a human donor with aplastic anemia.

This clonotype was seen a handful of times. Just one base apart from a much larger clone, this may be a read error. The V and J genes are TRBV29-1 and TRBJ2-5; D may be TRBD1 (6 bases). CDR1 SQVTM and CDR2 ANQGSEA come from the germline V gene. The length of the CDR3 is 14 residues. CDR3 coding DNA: TGCAGCGTGGGGCCAGGGGTCATCCAAGAGACCCGGTACTTC. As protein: CSVGPGVIQETRYF. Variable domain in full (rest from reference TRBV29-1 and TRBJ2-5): SAVISQKPSRDICQRGTSLTIQCQVDSQVTMMFWYRQQPGQSLTLIATANQGSEATYESGFVIDKFPISRPNLTFSTLTVSNMSPEDSSIYLCSVGPGVIQETRYFGPGTRLLVL.

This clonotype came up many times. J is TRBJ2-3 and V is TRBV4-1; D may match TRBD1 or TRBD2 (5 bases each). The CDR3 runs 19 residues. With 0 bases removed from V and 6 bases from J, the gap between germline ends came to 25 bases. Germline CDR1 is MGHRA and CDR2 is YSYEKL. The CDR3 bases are TGCGCCAGCAGCCAAGAGAGGGGCAGGACTCCCGGTAGGTCCGATACGCAGTATTTT. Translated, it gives CASSQERGRTPGRSDTQYF.

Here the CDR3 DNA reads TGCAGTGCTAGAGATTTTCAGGGGATGGAGAACACCATATATTTT. Translated, it gives CSARDFQGMENTIYF. The chain couples TRBV20-1 to TRBJ1-3; a possible D gene is TRBD1 (6 bases). V lost 0 bases and J 7 bases, leaving 16 bases between the germline ends. The CDR3 has 15 amino acids. Germline values: CDR1 DFQATT, CDR2 SNEGSKA (reference sequence).

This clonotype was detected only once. The CDR3 protein is CASSYGTEAFF. The CDR3 DNA reads as TGTGCCAGCAGCTACGGGACTGAAGCTTTCTTT. V usage is TRBV6-2 or TRBV6-3 and J usage is TRBJ1-1, with D uncertain. Between the trimmed V and J ends, which lost 6 bases and 5 bases, there was a span of 7 bases. Looked up from germline, CDR1 is MNHEY and CDR2 is SVGEGT. This CDR3 has 11 residues.

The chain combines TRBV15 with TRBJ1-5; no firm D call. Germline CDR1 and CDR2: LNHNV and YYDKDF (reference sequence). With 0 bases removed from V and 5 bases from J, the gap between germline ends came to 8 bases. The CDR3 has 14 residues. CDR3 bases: TGTGCCACCAGCAGAGATAATTCTTATCAGCCCCAGCATTTT. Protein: CATSRDNSYQPQHF.

The CDR3 coding sequence is TGTGCCAGCAGTGCGACAGGGAACTACGAGCAGTACTTC. This sequence encodes CASSATGNYEQYF. V gene TRBV2 combines with J gene TRBJ2-7; 7 nucleotides align to TRBD1. Germline lookup yields CDR1 SNHLY and CDR2 FYNNEI. With V trimmed by 4 bases and J by 3 bases, 3 bases remained unmatched. This CDR3 comprises 13 residues. Full variable domain (outside the CDR3, taken from reference TRBV2 and TRBJ2-7): EPEVTQTPSHQVTQMGQEVILRCVPISNHLYFYWYRQILGQKVEFLVSFYNNEISEKSEIFDDQFSVERPDGSNFTLKIRSTKLEDSAMYFCASSATGNYEQYFGPGTRLTVT.

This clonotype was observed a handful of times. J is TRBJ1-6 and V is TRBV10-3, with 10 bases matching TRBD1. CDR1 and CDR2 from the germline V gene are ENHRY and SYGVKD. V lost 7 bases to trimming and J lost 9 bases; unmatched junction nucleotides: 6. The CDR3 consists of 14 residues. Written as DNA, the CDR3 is TGTGCCATCACCGAGGGACAGGGGATTTCACCCCTCCACTTT. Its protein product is CAITEGQGISPLHF.

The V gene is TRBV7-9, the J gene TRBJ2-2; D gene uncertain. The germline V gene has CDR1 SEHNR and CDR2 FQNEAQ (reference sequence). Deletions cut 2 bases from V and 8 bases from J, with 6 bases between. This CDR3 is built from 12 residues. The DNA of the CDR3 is TGTGCCAGCAGCTTAAAAGGGGGGGAGCTGTTTTTT. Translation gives CASSLKGGELFF. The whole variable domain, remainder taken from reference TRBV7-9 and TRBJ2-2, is DTGVSQNPRHKITKRGQNVTFRCDPISEHNRLYWYRQTLGQGPEFLTYFQNEAQLEKSRLLSDRFSAERPKGSFSTLEIQRTEQGDSAMYLCASSLKGGELFFGEGSRLTVL.

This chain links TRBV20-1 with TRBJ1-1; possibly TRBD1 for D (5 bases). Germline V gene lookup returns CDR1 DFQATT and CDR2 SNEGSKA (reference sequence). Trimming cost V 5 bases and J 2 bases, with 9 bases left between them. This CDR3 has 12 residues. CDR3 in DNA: TGCAGTGCTGGGACGGTCAACACTGAAGCTTTCTTT. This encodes CSAGTVNTEAFF.

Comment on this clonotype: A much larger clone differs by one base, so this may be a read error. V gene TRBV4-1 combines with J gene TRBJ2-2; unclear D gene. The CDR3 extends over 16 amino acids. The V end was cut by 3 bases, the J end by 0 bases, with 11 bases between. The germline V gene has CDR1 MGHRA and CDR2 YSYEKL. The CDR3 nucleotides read TGCGCCAGCAGCCACTTAGTGGGTTCGAACACCGGGGAGCTGTTTTTT. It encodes CASSHLVGSNTGELFF.

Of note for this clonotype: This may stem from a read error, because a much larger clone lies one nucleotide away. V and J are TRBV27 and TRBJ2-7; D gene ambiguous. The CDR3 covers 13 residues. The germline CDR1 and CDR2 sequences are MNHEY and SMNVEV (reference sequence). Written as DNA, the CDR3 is TGTGCCGGCAGTATGGCCTTCATCGGCGAGCAGTACTTC. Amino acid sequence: CAGSMAFIGEQYF.

The CDR3 loop is CASSATRDRGYTEAFF. DNA of the CDR3: TGTGCCAGCAGTGCGACCCGGGACAGGGGGTATACTGAAGCTTTCTTT. The chain recombines TRBV25-1 with TRBJ1-1, with 11 positions matching TRBD1. The CDR3 sequence is 16 residues long. Germline V gene lookup returns CDR1 MGHDK and CDR2 SYGVNS. Unmatched junction bases numbered 9, after V lost 4 bases and J lost 5 bases.

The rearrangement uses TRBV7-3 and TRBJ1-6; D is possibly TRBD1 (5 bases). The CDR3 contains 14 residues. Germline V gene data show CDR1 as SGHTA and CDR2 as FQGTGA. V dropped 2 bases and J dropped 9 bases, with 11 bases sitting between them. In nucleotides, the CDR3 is TGTGCCAGCAGCTTAGGAGGGACCGGTTCACCCCTCCACTTT. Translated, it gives CASSLGGTGSPLHF.

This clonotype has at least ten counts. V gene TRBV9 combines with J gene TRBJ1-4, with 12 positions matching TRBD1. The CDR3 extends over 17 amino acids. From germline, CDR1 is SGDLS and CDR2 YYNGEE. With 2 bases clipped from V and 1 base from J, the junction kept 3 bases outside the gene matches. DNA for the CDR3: TGTGCCAGCAGCGTTGGGACAGGGGGCGGAACTAATGAAAAACTGTTTTTT. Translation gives CASSVGTGGGTNEKLFF. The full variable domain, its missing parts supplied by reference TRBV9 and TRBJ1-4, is DSGVTQTPKHLITATGQRVTLRCSPRSGDLSVYWYQQSLDQGLQFLIQYYNGEERAKGNILERFSAQQFPDLHSELNLSSLELGDSALYFCASSVGTGGGTNEKLFFGSGTQLSVL.

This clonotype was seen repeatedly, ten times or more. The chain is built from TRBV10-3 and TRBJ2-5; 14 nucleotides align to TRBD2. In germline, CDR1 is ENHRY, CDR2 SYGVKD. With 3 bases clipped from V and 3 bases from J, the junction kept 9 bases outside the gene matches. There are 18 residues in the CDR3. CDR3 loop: CAISEAGLAGENKETQYF. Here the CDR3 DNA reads TGTGCCATCAGTGAAGCGGGACTAGCGGGGGAAAATAAAGAGACCCAGTACTTC.

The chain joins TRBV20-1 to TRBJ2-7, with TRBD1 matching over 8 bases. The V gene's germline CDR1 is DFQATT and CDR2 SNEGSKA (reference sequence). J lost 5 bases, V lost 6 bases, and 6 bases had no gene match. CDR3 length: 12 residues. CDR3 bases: TGCAGTGCCGCGCGGACAGGGAACGAGCAGTACTTC. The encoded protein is CSAARTGNEQYF.

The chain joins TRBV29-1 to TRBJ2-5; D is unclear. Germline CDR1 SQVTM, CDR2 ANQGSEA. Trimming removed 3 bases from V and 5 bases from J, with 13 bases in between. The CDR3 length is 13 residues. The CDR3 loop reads CSVDATWFETQYF. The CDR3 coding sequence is TGCAGCGTTGATGCGACATGGTTCGAGACCCAGTACTTC.

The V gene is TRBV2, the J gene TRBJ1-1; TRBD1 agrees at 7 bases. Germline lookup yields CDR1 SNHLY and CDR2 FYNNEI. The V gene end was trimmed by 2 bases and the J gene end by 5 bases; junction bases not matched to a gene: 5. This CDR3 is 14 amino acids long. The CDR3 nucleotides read TGTGCCAGCAGTGAAAGGGGACAGTTAACTGAAGCTTTCTTT. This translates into CASSERGQLTEAFF. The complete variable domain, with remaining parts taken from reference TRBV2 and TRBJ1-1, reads EPEVTQTPSHQVTQMGQEVILRCVPISNHLYFYWYRQILGQKVEFLVSFYNNEISEKSEIFDDQFSVERPDGSNFTLKIRSTKLEDSAMYFCASSERGQLTEAFFGQGTRLTVV.

The CDR3 DNA follows: TGCAGCGTTGCCTGGGGGATGGTGAACACTGAAGCTTTCTTT. Translated, it gives CSVAWGMVNTEAFF. V usage is TRBV29-1 and J usage is TRBJ1-1; possibly TRBD1 for D (5 bases). Germline loops: CDR1 SQVTM, CDR2 ANQGSEA. Trimming left V 4 bases short and J 0 bases short, with 12 bases between. The CDR3 runs to 14 residues.

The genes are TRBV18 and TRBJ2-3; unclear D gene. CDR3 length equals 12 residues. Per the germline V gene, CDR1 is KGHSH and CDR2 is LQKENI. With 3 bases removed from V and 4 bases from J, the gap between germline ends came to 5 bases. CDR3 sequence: CASSPSADTQYF. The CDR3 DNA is TGTGCCAGCTCACCTTCCGCAGATACGCAGTATTTT.

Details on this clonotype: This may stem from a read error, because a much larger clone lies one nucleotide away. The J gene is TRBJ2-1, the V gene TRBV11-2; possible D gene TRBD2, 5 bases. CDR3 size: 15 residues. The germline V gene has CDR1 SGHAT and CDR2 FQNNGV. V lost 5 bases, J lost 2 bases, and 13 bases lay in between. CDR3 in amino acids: CASSRTREAYNEQFF. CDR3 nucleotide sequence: TGTGCCAGCAGCCGGACTCGCGAGGCCTACAATGAGCAGTTCTTC. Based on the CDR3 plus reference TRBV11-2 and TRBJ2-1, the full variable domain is EAGVAQSPRYKIIEKRQSVAFWCNPISGHATLYWYQQILGQGPKLLIQFQNNGVVDDSQLPKDRFSAERLKGVDSTLKIQPAKLEDSAVYLCASSRTREAYNEQFFGPGTRLTVL.

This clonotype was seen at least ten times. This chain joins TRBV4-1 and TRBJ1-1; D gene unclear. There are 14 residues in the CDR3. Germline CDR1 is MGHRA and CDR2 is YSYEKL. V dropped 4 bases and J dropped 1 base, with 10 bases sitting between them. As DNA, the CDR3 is TGCGCCAGCAGCCCCGGCGAAGAGAACACTGAAGCTTTCTTT. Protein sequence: CASSPGEENTEAFF.

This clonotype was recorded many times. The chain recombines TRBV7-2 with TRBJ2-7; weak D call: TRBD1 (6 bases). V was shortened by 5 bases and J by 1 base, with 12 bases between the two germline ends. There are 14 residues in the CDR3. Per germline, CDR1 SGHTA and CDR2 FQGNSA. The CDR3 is CASSPGARSYEQYF. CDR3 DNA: TGTGCCAGCAGCCCAGGGGCGAGATCCTACGAGCAGTACTTC.

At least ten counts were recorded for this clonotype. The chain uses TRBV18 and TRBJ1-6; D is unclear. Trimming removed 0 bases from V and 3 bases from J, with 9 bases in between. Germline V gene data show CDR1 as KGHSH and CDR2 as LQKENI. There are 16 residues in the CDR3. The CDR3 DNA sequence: TGTGCCAGCTCACCACCGGCCCGGGTCTATAATTCACCCCTCCACTTT. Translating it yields CASSPPARVYNSPLHF.

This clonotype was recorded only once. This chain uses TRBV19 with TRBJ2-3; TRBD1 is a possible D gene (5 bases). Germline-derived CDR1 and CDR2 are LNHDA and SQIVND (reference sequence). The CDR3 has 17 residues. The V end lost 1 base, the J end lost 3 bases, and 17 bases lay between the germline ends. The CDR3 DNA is TGTGCCAGTAGTATAGGCCGACAGCCCATACCGACAGATACGCAGTATTTT. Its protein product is CASSIGRQPIPTDTQYF.

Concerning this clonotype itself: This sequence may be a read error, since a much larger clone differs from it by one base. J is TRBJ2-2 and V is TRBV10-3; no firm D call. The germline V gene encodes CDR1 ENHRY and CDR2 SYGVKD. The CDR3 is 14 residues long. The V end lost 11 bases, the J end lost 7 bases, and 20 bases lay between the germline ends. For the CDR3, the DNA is TGTGCCGGCAGTTACGGGCTTCGGAACGGGGAGCTGTTTTTT. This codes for CAGSYGLRNGELFF.

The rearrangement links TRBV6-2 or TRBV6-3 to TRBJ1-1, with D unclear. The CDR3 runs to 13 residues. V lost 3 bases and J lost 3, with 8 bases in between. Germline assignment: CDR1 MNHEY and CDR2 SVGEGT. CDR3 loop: CASSYFKDTEAFF. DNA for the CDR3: TGTGCCAGCAGTTATTTTAAGGACACTGAAGCTTTCTTT.